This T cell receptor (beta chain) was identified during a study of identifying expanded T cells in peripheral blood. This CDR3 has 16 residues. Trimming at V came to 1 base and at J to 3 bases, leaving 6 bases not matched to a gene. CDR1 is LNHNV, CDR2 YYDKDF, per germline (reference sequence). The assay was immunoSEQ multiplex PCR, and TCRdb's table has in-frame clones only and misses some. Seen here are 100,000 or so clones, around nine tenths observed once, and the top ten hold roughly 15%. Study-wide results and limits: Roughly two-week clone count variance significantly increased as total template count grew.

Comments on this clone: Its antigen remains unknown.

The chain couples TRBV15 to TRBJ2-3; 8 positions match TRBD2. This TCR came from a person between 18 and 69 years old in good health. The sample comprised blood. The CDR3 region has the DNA TGTGCCACCAGCAGAGTTCCGGGGGGGGGAACAGATACGCAGTATTTT. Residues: CATSRVPGGGTDTQYF.